The 30 T cell receptor beta chains below were found in one sample sequenced in a study of tissue T cells after allogeneic stem cell transplantation. Time point noted: mouse harvest day 7 after allogeneic transplant. Each mouse received 10^7 T-cell-depleted marrow cells plus 10^6 splenic CD5+ T cells by tail vein. Libraries were prepared by immunoSEQ multiplex PCR; TCRdb keeps only in-frame clonotypes and omits some of them. The sample gives 6,400 or so clones, around 47% of which show up once; around 7.5% is in the top ten. Sequencing input: lymph node tissue. Receptors originate from a female BALB/c mouse given C57BL/6 T cells with graft-versus-host disease after an allogeneic hematopoietic cell transplant.

This clone appeared a few times. Genes and germline are mouse. The read stops 1 residue short of the end of the CDR3; the missing end is completed from the germline J gene. The V and J genes are TRBV13-2 and TRBJ1-1, with unresolved D. V was pared by 0 bases and J by 1 base, with 4 bases between. Germline assignment: CDR1 NNHNN and CDR2 SYGAGS (reference sequence). This CDR3 region has 13 residues. CDR3 DNA, as far as it was read: TGTGCCAGCGGTGATGGACAAAACACAGAAGTCTTC. Residues: CASGDGQNTEVF. The entire CDR3 protein is CASGDGQNTEVFF.

This clone is medium-sized in the sample. Each gene name is a mouse one. The read ends 1 residue before the CDR3 terminus; that terminus is restored from the germline J gene. This chain links TRBV17 with TRBJ1-3; TRBD1 matches at 7 bases. Germline CDR1 and CDR2: MNHDT and YYDKIL. The CDR3 runs to 14 residues. V shed 5 bases and J 4 bases; nucleotides not matched to a gene: 5. Incomplete CDR3 DNA: TGTGCTAGCAGTGAGGGGGCGCGAGGAAATACGCTCTAT. Its protein is CASSEGARGNTLY. The full CDR3 is CASSEGARGNTLYF.

Remarks on this clone: Any gene name here is a mouse gene name. The read halts 1 residue ahead of the CDR3 end, with the missing end drawn from the germline J gene. This chain uses TRBV29 with TRBJ1-5; maybe TRBD1 (5 bases). Germline V gene sequence: CDR1 MSHET, CDR2 SYDVDS. CDR3 size: 12 residues. V was trimmed by 7 bases and J by 5 bases, leaving 9 bases between them. Here the CDR3 reads CASTREDQAPLF. CDR3 bases read: TGTGCTAGCACCAGGGAGGACCAGGCTCCGCTT. Filled out from reference TRBV29 and TRBJ1-5, the complete variable domain reads DMKVTQMPRYLIKRMGENVLLECGQDMSHETMYWYRQDPGLGLQLIYISYDVDSNSEGDIPKGYRVSRKKREHFSLILDSAKTNQTSVYFCASTREDQAPLFGEGTRLSVL.

A note on this clone: Gene names and germline match the mouse. The read comes to an end 1 residue before the CDR3 does, leaving the germline J gene to fill in the end. The chain couples TRBV17 to TRBJ2-7, with D tentatively TRBD1 (7 bases). V was cut by 0 bases and J by 6 bases, with 15 bases left in between. This CDR3 comprises 15 residues. Germline lookup yields CDR1 MNHDT and CDR2 YYDKIL. The CDR3 DNA, read in part, is TGTGCTAGCAGTAGAGATCAAGGGGGCGCCGGTGAACAGTAC. This sequence encodes CASSRDQGGAGEQY. The full CDR3 reads CASSRDQGGAGEQYF.

In regard to this clone: These gene names are mouse names. Coverage ceases 1 residue before the CDR3 finishes, and the germline J gene fills in the end. V and J are TRBV26 and TRBJ2-2; TRBD1 matches at 8 bases. Germline V lookup: CDR1 KGHPV, CDR2 FQNQEV (reference sequence). This CDR3 is built from 13 residues. V lost 4 bases, J lost 6 bases, and 1 base stayed unmatched. The CDR3 bases that were read are TGTGCCAGCAGTCCAGGGGGCCCCGGGCAGCTCTAC. Amino acid sequence: CASSPGGPGQLY. The CDR3 in its entirety is CASSPGGPGQLYF.

This clone turned up a few times. Mouse gene names apply. The read ends 1 residue before the CDR3 terminus; that terminus is restored from the germline J gene. The chain is built from TRBV26 and TRBJ2-7; TRBD1 agrees at 9 bases. The CDR3 is 14 amino acids. The germline V gene has CDR1 KGHPV and CDR2 FQNQEV (reference sequence). V was pared by 3 bases and J by 1 base, with 1 base of the junction left unmatched. The CDR3 region is CASSLGTGSYEQYF. The CDR3 DNA, read in part, is TGTGCCAGCAGTCTCGGGACAGGGTCCTATGAACAGTAC.

Turning to this clone: The genes and germline here are from mouse. The CDR3 extends 1 residue past the end of the read, so its final part is completed from the germline J gene. The gene calls are TRBV2 and TRBJ2-4, with D unclear. Trimming shortened V by 0 bases and J by 6 bases, and 13 bases separated the two germline ends. CDR3 length equals 15 residues. Per germline, CDR1 LGHNA and CDR2 YSYQKL. Partial CDR3 DNA: TGTGCCAGCAGCCAAGATAGCGGGAAGAGGAACACCTTGTAC. Translating gives CASSQDSGKRNTLY. In full, the CDR3 reads CASSQDSGKRNTLYF.

This clone appeared a few times. Gene names are the mouse ones. The read falls 1 residue short of the CDR3 end, and the missing part is taken from the germline J gene. The chain combines TRBV31 with TRBJ2-3, with 11 positions matching TRBD2. The CDR3 runs 16 residues. Per germline, CDR1 GKSSPN and CDR2 SITVG. Trimming at V came to 3 bases and at J to 0 bases, leaving 5 bases not matched to a gene. The covered CDR3 bases are TGTGCCTGGAGCCGCCGGGACTGGGGGAGTGCAGAAACGCTGTAT. Amino acid sequence: CAWSRRDWGSAETLY. Given in full, the CDR3 is CAWSRRDWGSAETLYF. The whole variable domain, remainder taken from reference TRBV31 and TRBJ2-3, is AQTIHQWPVAEIKAVGSPLSLGCTIKGKSSPNLYWYWQATGGTLQQLFYSITVGQVESVVQLNLSASRPKDDQFILSTEKLLLSHSGFYLCAWSRRDWGSAETLYFGSGTRLTVL.

As regards this clone: The genes are named according to mouse. Read sequence stops 1 residue before the CDR3 end, and the germline J gene provides the missing end. The chain links TRBV2 to TRBJ2-3, with a weak D call TRBD2 (6 bases). The CDR3 is made up of 14 amino acids. Germline CDR1 and CDR2: LGHNA and YSYQKL. Trimming removed 0 bases at V and 3 bases at J, with 7 bases between. The CDR3: CASSQEGGAETLYF. CDR3 DNA, as far as it was read: TGTGCCAGCAGCCAAGAGGGGGGAGCAGAAACGCTGTAT.

This clone is medium-sized within its sample. The genes and germline here are from mouse. The CDR3 goes on 1 residue after the read ends, and that part is filled in from the germline J gene. The chain links TRBV16 to TRBJ2-7, with TRBD2 as a possible D gene (7 bases). The V gene lost 5 bases and the J gene lost 0 bases, with 17 bases spanning the gap. This CDR3 is 16 amino acids long. CDR1 is SGHSA and CDR2 is FRNQAP in the germline V gene. CDR3 sequence: CASSQRGGKSSYEQYF. Partial CDR3 DNA: TGTGCAAGCAGCCAGAGGGGGGGGAAGAGCTCCTATGAACAGTAC.

As for this clone: Mouse germline and gene names are used. The read is 1 residue too short to cover the CDR3 end, so that end is filled in from the germline J gene. The chain couples TRBV12-1 to TRBJ2-3; 9 nucleotides agree with TRBD2. Germline CDR1 is SGHSN and CDR2 is HYEKVE. This CDR3 spans 15 amino acids. The junction had 4 bases not matched to a gene; V was cut back by 4 bases and J by 0 bases. CDR3 bases read: TGTGCCAGCTCCGACTGGGGGCCTAGTGCAGAAACGCTGTAT. The encoded protein is CASSDWGPSAETLY. The full CDR3 protein is CASSDWGPSAETLYF.

With regard to this clone: Genes and germline come from the mouse. The read ends 1 residue early relative to the CDR3; the germline J gene fills the gap. This chain joins TRBV13-1 and TRBJ1-4; D ambiguous. The CDR3 consists of 13 residues. V was trimmed by 0 bases and J by 4 bases, leaving 4 bases between them. Germline loops: CDR1 NSHNY, CDR2 SYGAGN. The CDR3 loop reads CASSDANNERLFF. The sequenced part of the CDR3 DNA is TGTGCCAGCAGTGATGCAAACAACGAAAGATTATTT. The variable domain in full, with the rest retrieved from reference TRBV13-1 and TRBJ1-4, is EAAVTQSPRNKVTVTGGNVTLSCRQTNSHNYMYWYRQDTGHGLRLIHYSYGAGNLRIGDVPDGYKATRTTQEDFFLLLELASPSQTSLYFCASSDANNERLFFGHGTKLSVL.

As regards this clone: Here the gene names and germline are mouse. The CDR3 is cut off 1 residue early in the read; its end comes from the germline J gene. Within the sample, other DNA sequences also encode this same CDR3. The V and J genes are TRBV24 and TRBJ2-3, with 11 nucleotides matching TRBD2. V shed 6 bases, J shed 1 base, and the junction held 6 bases outside the gene matches. This CDR3 spans 16 amino acids. CDR1 is KGHTA and CDR2 is FRNEEI in the germline V gene. CDR3 amino acids: CASSHWGGGGAETLYF. The covered CDR3 bases are TGTGCCAGCAGCCACTGGGGGGGCGGGGGTGCAGAAACGCTGTAT.

As regards this clone: Gene names follow the mouse nomenclature. The CDR3 extends 1 residue past the end of the read, so its final part is completed from the germline J gene. This chain joins TRBV26 and TRBJ1-1; 12 bases line up with TRBD1. Germline V gene lookup returns CDR1 KGHPV and CDR2 FQNQEV (reference sequence). With 6 bases clipped from V and 4 bases from J, the junction kept 3 bases outside the gene matches. The CDR3 consists of 14 residues. The CDR3 here is CASRGTGGGTEVFF. CDR3 DNA (partial): TGTGCCAGCAGGGGGACAGGGGGCGGCACAGAAGTCTTC.

Turning to this clone: Each gene name is a mouse one. The CDR3 is cut off 1 residue early in the read; its end comes from the germline J gene. V and J are TRBV26 and TRBJ2-4; 7 bases align to TRBD1. The CDR3 length is 14 residues. V gave up 2 bases and J gave up 6 bases; unmatched junction bases: 5. Germline-derived CDR1 and CDR2 are KGHPV and FQNQEV (reference sequence). The CDR3 bases that were read are TGTGCCAGCAGTCTGGGGGACAGAGGGAACACCTTGTAC. Its protein product is CASSLGDRGNTLY. The full CDR3 protein is CASSLGDRGNTLYF.

This clone was observed once. Here the gene names and germline are mouse. With the read ending 1 residue before the CDR3 end, the germline J gene is used to fill in that end. The rearrangement uses TRBV13-1 and TRBJ2-1; 9 positions match TRBD1. The CDR3 covers 15 residues. Germline V gene lookup returns CDR1 NSHNY and CDR2 SYGAGN. J lost 2 bases, V lost 7 bases, and 7 bases had no gene match. The CDR3 loop reads CASGGTGRDYAEQFF. The sequenced part of the CDR3 DNA is TGTGCCAGCGGTGGGACAGGGAGGGACTATGCTGAGCAGTTC.

As for this clone: The listed genes are named as in mouse. The CDR3 end is not reached by the read, which stops 1 residue before it; the germline J gene fills it in. V gene TRBV26 combines with J gene TRBJ2-5; TRBD2 matches 7 bases. V shed 4 bases and J 0 bases; nucleotides not matched to a gene: 1. Germline lookup yields CDR1 KGHPV and CDR2 FQNQEV (reference sequence). This CDR3 has 14 residues. The CDR3 protein is CASSRLGNQDTQYF. The sequenced CDR3 bases are TGTGCCAGCAGTCGACTGGGTAACCAAGACACCCAGTAC.

A remark on this clone: The gene symbols are mouse symbols. The DNA ends 1 residue before the CDR3 does, and the rest of the CDR3 is filled in from the germline J gene. The chain couples TRBV23 to TRBJ2-3; the D segment call TRBD2 is taken from the table without a DNA check. Germline V gene lookup returns CDR1 KGHTA and CDR2 FQNQQP. This CDR3 is 13 amino acids long. Incomplete CDR3 DNA: TGCTCCAGCAGTCCAAGTGGGGCAGAAACGCTGTAT. Translating it yields CSSSPSGAETLY. The full CDR3 protein reads CSSSPSGAETLYF.

Concerning this clone itself: The genes are named according to mouse. The sequenced CDR3 bases are TGCTCCAGCAGTCAATTGGGGGGAGGGAGTGCAGAAACGCTGTAT. This codes for CSSSQLGGGSAETLY. The full CDR3 reads CSSSQLGGGSAETLYF. The chain is built from TRBV23 and TRBJ2-3; the table's TRBD2 call for D was not verified on the DNA. Coverage ceases 1 residue before the CDR3 finishes, and the germline J gene fills in the end. This CDR3 has 16 residues. Germline CDR1 reads KGHTA; CDR2 reads FQNQQP.

About this clone itself: Genes and germline come from the mouse. From the germline J gene comes the end of the CDR3, since the read stops 1 residue before it. The chain couples TRBV4 to TRBJ2-2; perhaps D is TRBD1 or TRBD2 (7 bases each). This CDR3 is 14 amino acids long. V was cut by 5 bases and J by 4 bases, with 11 bases left in between. CDR1 and CDR2 (germline): LGHDT, YNNKQL (reference sequence). The CDR3 bases that were read are TGTGCCAGCAGCCTCAGGGGGGGCACCGGGCAGCTCTAC. Translated, it gives CASSLRGGTGQLY. The CDR3 reads in full as CASSLRGGTGQLYF. The whole variable domain, remainder taken from reference TRBV4 and TRBJ2-2, is ETAVFQTPNYHVTQVGNEVSFNCKQTLGHDTMYWYKQDSKKLLKIMFSYNNKQLIVNETVPRRFSPQSSDKAHLNLRIKSVEPEDSAVYLCASSLRGGTGQLYFGEGSKLTVL.

Remarks on this clone: Gene names follow the mouse nomenclature. With the read ending 1 residue before the CDR3 end, the germline J gene is used to fill in that end. V gene TRBV26 combines with J gene TRBJ1-6, with D perhaps matching TRBD1 (6 bases). TRBJ1-6 carries the ORF label, with uncertain function. The V gene's germline CDR1 is KGHPV and CDR2 FQNQEV (reference sequence). V lost 2 bases to trimming and J lost 7 bases, with 9 bases between them. The CDR3 extends over 14 amino acids. The CDR3 bases that were read are TGTGCCAGCAGTCTGCCGGGACAAAATTCGCCCCTCTAC. Translation gives CASSLPGQNSPLY. The entire CDR3 protein is CASSLPGQNSPLYF.

This clone came up a few times. Any gene name here is a mouse gene name. The read halts 1 residue ahead of the CDR3 end, with the missing end drawn from the germline J gene. This chain joins TRBV3 and TRBJ2-5; D unclear. Trimming removed 2 bases at V and 0 bases at J, with 3 bases between. The CDR3 is made up of 13 amino acids. Germline CDR1 and CDR2: SNHLY and FYNGKV (reference sequence). The sequenced CDR3 bases are TGTGCCAGCAGCTTACCTAACCAAGACACCCAGTAC. It specifies CASSLPNQDTQY. The full CDR3 sequence reads CASSLPNQDTQYF.

Regarding this clone: Gene names and germline refer to mouse. Here the CDR3 reads CASRDRGSQNTLYF. The covered CDR3 bases are TGTGCCAGCAGGGACAGGGGTAGTCAAAACACCTTGTAC. The V and J genes are TRBV26 and TRBJ2-4; the match to TRBD1 covers 9 bases. The read terminates 1 residue before the CDR3 end, so the remaining end is supplied by the germline J gene. Germline assignment: CDR1 KGHPV and CDR2 FQNQEV (reference sequence). The CDR3 loop spans 14 amino acids. Germline trimming cut 6 bases from V and 0 bases from J; bases unmatched to any gene: 1. Looking up the rest from reference TRBV26 and TRBJ2-4 gives the full variable domain: NSKVIQTPRYLVKGQGQKAKMRCIPEKGHPVVFWYQQNKNNEFKFLINFQNQEVLQQIDMTEKRFSAECPSNSPCSLEIQSSEAGDSALYLCASRDRGSQNTLYFGAGTRLSVL.

Comments on this clone: Any gene name here is a mouse gene name. The CDR3 end lies 1 residue beyond the end of the read and is filled in from the germline J gene. The chain uses TRBV3 and TRBJ2-1; D is ambiguous. CDR1 is SNHLY, CDR2 FYNGKV, per germline (reference sequence). This CDR3 has 11 amino acids. Trimming stripped 4 bases from V and 3 bases from J, with 1 base between. The chain's CDR3 is CASSSYAEQFF. The CDR3 bases that were read are TGTGCCAGCAGCTCCTATGCTGAGCAGTTC.

Concerning this clone: Gene labels here are mouse ones. Coverage ceases 1 residue before the CDR3 finishes, and the germline J gene fills in the end. V and J are TRBV26 and TRBJ1-4; unclear D gene. Trimming took 2 bases from V and 4 from J, leaving 8 bases between them. The length of the CDR3 is 14 residues. Germline CDR1 reads KGHPV; CDR2 reads FQNQEV (reference sequence). CDR3 residues: CASSLGFINERLFF. CDR3 bases read: TGTGCCAGCAGTCTGGGTTTCATCAACGAAAGATTATTT.

The sample holds a few counts of this clone. Genes here carry mouse names. The read halts 1 residue ahead of the CDR3 end, with the missing end drawn from the germline J gene. This chain joins TRBV3 and TRBJ2-7; 9 nucleotides match TRBD2. The length of the CDR3 is 14 residues. The V and J ends lost 2 bases and 3 bases, in that order; junction bases with no gene match: 2. CDR1 and CDR2 from the germline V gene are SNHLY and FYNGKV (reference sequence). The DNA read from the CDR3 is TGTGCCAGCAGCTTACCTGGGGGGGTCTATGAACAGTAC. Its protein is CASSLPGGVYEQY. The complete CDR3 sequence is CASSLPGGVYEQYF.

On this clone: Mouse names are used for the genes. The CDR3 end lies 1 residue beyond the end of the read and is filled in from the germline J gene. This chain joins TRBV15 and TRBJ1-1, with D maybe TRBD1 (6 bases). V shed 8 bases and J shed 0 bases, with 10 bases lying between them. Germline CDR1 reads SGHND; CDR2 reads FRSKSL. CDR3 length equals 13 residues. The part of the CDR3 DNA that was read is TGTGCCAGCCGGGACAATGCAAACACAGAAGTCTTC. This sequence encodes CASRDNANTEVF. The entire CDR3 is CASRDNANTEVFF.

This clone was detected a few times. Mouse gene names and germline throughout. The read comes to an end 1 residue before the CDR3 does, leaving the germline J gene to fill in the end. The chain employs TRBV3 and TRBJ2-3; either TRBD1 or TRBD2 may fit D (5 bases each). V lost 3 bases and J lost 3, with 10 bases in between. The CDR3 length is 14 residues. Germline V CDR1 and CDR2: SNHLY, FYNGKV (reference sequence). CDR3 residues: CASSFGGRAETLYF. CDR3 DNA (partial): TGTGCCAGCAGCTTCGGGGGACGCGCAGAAACGCTGTAT.

On this clone itself: The gene names here belong to mouse. The read is 1 residue too short to cover the CDR3 end, so that end is filled in from the germline J gene. The chain recombines TRBV23 with TRBJ2-4. Germline values: CDR1 KGHTA, CDR2 FQNQQP. This CDR3 region has 14 residues. CDR3 bases read: TGCTCCAGCAGTCCGGGCCATAGTCAAAACACCTTGTAC. Protein product: CSSSPGHSQNTLY. The entire CDR3 protein is CSSSPGHSQNTLYF.

As to this clone: The gene names given are mouse names. The CDR3 DNA, read in part, is TGTGCCAGCAGCAGACAGGGGTGGGCAGAAACGCTGTAT. As protein: CASSRQGWAETLY. The whole CDR3 sequence reads CASSRQGWAETLYF. This sequence joins TRBV5 and TRBJ2-3; TRBD1 matches 8 bases. The CDR3 extends 1 residue past the end of the read, so its final part is completed from the germline J gene. CDR1 is LGHNA, CDR2 YNLKQL, per germline (reference sequence). The CDR3 covers 14 residues. Trimming cost V 5 bases and J 3 bases; bases outside gene matches: 4.